The T cell receptor (beta chain) under discussion was sequenced for a study of T cells in Graves' hyperthyroidism and ophthalmopathy. General study findings and limits: Expanded thyroid clonotypes (above 0.001) were mostly also found in blood. The authors' 13 V-J model separated ophthalmopathy from stable hyperthyroidism.

In its sample, this clonotype was seen many times. What it binds is not known. Those with hyperthyroidism were 18 to 65 years old, newly diagnosed, and ill for under 2 months. Lactation, pregnancy, other autoimmune disease or uncontrolled infection led to exclusion of patients. Authors of the study amplified TCR beta CDR3 regions from RNA transcripts. When the TCR CDR3 underwent first-round RT-PCR, the HTBI primer set was used. TCRdb fed the multiplex PCR reads into MiXCR, producing one record per CDR3 protein. Among 210,000 or so distinct CDR3 sequences listed, roughly 15% were seen once. The germline gives CDR1 SGHRS, CDR2 YFSETQ. The CDR3 extends over 16 amino acids. The J segment lost 1 base and the V segment lost 2 bases, leaving 4 bases of the junction unmatched.

The source of this sequence is a man aged 50-60 years with Graves' hyperthyroidism. V is TRBV5-1 and J is TRBJ1-1; 11 positions agree with TRBD1. Sequenced sample: blood. The CDR3 is CASSFGTGGRNTEAFF. The CDR3 nucleotides are TGCGCCAGCAGCTTCGGGACAGGGGGGAGGAACACTGAAGCTTTCTTT.